The 2 T cell receptor beta chains below all came from one sample that was sequenced in a study of cytomegalovirus exposure and HLA in healthy donors. The protocol was immunoSEQ multiplex PCR, while the TCRdb copy is restricted to in-frame clones and leaves out a portion. The sample lists 66,000 or so clones, approximately 97% occurring once. Source material: PBMCs. The receptors here all came from a woman aged 18-29 years in good health and CMV-seropositive.

J is TRBJ2-1 and V is TRBV6-6; 11 bases fit TRBD2. J lost 7 bases, V lost 2 bases, and 7 bases had no gene match. The CDR3 is 16 residues long. Germline CDR1 is MNHNY and CDR2 is SVGAGI (reference sequence). The CDR3 region is CASSYLPGLADNEQFF. CDR3 DNA: TGTGCCAGCAGTTACCTCCCGGGACTAGCGGATAATGAGCAGTTCTTC.

The chain employs TRBV11-3 and TRBJ2-5; the match to TRBD1 covers 12 bases. V was pared by 5 bases and J by 4 bases, with 5 bases of the junction left unmatched. CDR3 length equals 15 residues. The V gene's germline CDR1 is SGHNT and CDR2 YENEEA. The CDR3 loop is CASSPGQGAGETQYF. Written as DNA, the CDR3 is TGTGCCAGCAGCCCGGGACAGGGGGCAGGAGAGACCCAGTACTTC.